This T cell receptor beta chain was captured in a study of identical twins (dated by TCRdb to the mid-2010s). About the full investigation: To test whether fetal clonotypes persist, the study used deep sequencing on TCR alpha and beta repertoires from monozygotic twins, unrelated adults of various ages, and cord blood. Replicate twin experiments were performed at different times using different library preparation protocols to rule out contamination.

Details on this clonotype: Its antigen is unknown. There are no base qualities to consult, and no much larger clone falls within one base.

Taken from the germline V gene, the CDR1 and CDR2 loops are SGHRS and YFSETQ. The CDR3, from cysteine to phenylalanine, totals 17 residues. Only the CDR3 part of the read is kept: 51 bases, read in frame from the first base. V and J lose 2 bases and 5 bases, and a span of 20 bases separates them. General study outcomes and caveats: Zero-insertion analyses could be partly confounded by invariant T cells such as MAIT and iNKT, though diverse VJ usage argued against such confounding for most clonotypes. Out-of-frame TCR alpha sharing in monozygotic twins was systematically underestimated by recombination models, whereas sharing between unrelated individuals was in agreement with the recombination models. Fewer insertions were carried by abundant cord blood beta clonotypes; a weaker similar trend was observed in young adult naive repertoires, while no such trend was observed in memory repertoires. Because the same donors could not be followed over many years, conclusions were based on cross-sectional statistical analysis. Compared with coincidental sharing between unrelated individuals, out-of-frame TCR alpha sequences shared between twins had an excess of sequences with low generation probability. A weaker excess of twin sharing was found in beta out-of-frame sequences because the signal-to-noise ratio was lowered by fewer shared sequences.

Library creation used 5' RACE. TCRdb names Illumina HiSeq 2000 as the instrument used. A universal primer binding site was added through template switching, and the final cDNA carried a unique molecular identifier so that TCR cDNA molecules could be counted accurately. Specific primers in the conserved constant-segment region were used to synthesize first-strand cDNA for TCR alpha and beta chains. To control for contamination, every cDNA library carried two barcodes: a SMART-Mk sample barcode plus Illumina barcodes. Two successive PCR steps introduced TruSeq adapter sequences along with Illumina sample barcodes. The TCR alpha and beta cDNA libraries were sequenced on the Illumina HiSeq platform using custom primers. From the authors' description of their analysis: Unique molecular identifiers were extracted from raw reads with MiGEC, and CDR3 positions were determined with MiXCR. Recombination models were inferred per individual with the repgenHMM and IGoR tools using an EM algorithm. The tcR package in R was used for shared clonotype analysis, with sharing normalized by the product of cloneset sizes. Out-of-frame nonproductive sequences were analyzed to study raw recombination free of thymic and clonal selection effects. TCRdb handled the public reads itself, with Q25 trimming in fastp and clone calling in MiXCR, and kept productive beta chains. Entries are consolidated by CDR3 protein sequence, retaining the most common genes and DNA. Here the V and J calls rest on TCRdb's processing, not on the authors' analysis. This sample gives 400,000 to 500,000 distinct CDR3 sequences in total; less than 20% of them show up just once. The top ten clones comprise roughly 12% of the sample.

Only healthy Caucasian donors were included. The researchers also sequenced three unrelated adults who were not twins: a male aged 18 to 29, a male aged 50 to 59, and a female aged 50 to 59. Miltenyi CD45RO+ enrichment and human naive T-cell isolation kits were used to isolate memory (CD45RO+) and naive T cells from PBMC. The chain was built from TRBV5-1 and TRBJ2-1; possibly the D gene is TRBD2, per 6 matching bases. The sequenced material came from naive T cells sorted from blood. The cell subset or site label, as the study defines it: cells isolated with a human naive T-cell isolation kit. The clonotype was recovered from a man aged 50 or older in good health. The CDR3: CASSFWGRRVWDNEQFF. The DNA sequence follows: TGCGCCAGCAGCTTCTGGGGAAGGAGGGTTTGGGACAATGAGCAGTTCTTC.